A single T cell receptor (beta chain) is shown here with its context. These data come from a study of PD-1 blockade in classical Hodgkin lymphoma. About the study: Intravenous delivery of nivolumab at 3 mg/kg to patients occurred every 2 weeks.

The table came from immunoSEQ multiplex PCR; TCRdb's copy has only in-frame clones and leaves some out. The sample holds 20,000 to 30,000 clones; about four fifths are singletons and the top ten take about 8%. With no exception, relapse followed autologous stem cell transplantation in all patients, and brentuximab vedotin exposure varied. The length of the CDR3 is 14 residues. Trimming pared 3 bases from V and 4 bases from J, leaving 13 bases between. CDR1 is SGHRS, CDR2 YFSETQ, per germline. The chain recombines TRBV5-1 with TRBJ1-1; D possibly corresponds to TRBD1 (6 bases). The sample consisted of peripheral blood mononuclear cells (PBMCs), taken before the second cycle of nivolumab. This TCR was sampled from a human donor with classical Hodgkin lymphoma. The CDR3 DNA sequence: TGCGCCAGCAGCTCCAGGGGAGGGGGCACTGAAGCTTTCTTT. It encodes CASSSRGGGTEAFF.